These 30 T cell receptor beta chains originate from one sample sequenced in a study of technical replicates of blood from a handful of donors. Only in-frame clones appear in the TCRdb table, and some are missing; sequencing was by immunoSEQ multiplex PCR. This table has tens of thousands of clones, over 90% appearing once. Sample: PBMCs. These receptors were obtained from a human donor in good health. Some clones in this sample may be carry-over from other donors' samples.

This chain joins TRBV7-2 and TRBJ2-1; D call uncertain. CDR1 SGHTA and CDR2 FQGNSA come from the germline V gene. V was pared by 2 bases and J by 5 bases, with 10 bases between. The CDR3 is 14 amino acids. CDR3 coding DNA: TGTGCCAGCAGCTTAAGTCCGAGCAACAATGAGCAGTTCTTC. Its protein is CASSLSPSNNEQFF.

The chain is built from TRBV7-2 and TRBJ2-3, with TRBD2 identical over 11 bases. The length of the CDR3 is 16 residues. Per the germline V gene, CDR1 is SGHTA and CDR2 is FQGNSA. V trimming: 1 base; J trimming: 7 bases; junction bases outside the gene matches: 7. CDR3 bases: TGTGCCAGCAGCTTAGGCTCGACTAGCGGGGTCAATACGCAGTATTTT. It codes for CASSLGSTSGVNTQYF. Full variable domain (remainder filled in from reference TRBV7-2 and TRBJ2-3): GAGVSQSPSNKVTEKGKDVELRCDPISGHTALYWYRQSLGQGLEFLIYFQGNSAPDKSGLPSDRFSAERTGGSVSTLTIQRTQQEDSAVYLCASSLGSTSGVNTQYFGPGTRLTVL.

This chain's CDR3 is CASNPRTAGYTF. CDR3 sequence (DNA): TGTGCCAGCAACCCTAGGACAGCCGGCTACACCTTC. The V call is TRBV6-1, the J call TRBJ1-2, with D tentatively TRBD1 (6 bases). The CDR3 totals 12 residues. Germline assignment: CDR1 MNHNS and CDR2 SASEGT. V was shortened by 7 bases and J by 8 bases, with 14 bases between the two germline ends.

The chain is built from TRBV2 and TRBJ1-5, with D unclear. The V end lost 3 bases, the J end lost 1 base, and 7 bases lay between the germline ends. This CDR3 contains 14 residues. Germline CDR1 is SNHLY and CDR2 is FYNNEI. The CDR3 DNA is TGTGCCAGCAGTGAGGCCATAAGCAATCAGCCCCAGCATTTT. Protein product: CASSEAISNQPQHF. The full variable domain, in which reference TRBV2 and TRBJ1-5 provide the parts outside the CDR3, is EPEVTQTPSHQVTQMGQEVILRCVPISNHLYFYWYRQILGQKVEFLVSFYNNEISEKSEIFDDQFSVERPDGSNFTLKIRSTKLEDSAMYFCASSEAISNQPQHFGDGTRLSIL.

The chain carries TRBV5-4 and TRBJ2-5, with a weak D call TRBD1 (7 bases). The germline CDR1 and CDR2 sequences are SGHNT and YYREEE (reference sequence). The CDR3 length is 15 residues. V dropped 2 bases and J dropped 4 bases, with 15 bases sitting between them. The CDR3 DNA is TGTGCCAGCAGCTTAGGAGGGGGCGTATCAGAGACCCAGTACTTC. Amino acid sequence: CASSLGGGVSETQYF.

V usage is TRBV7-3 and J usage is TRBJ2-5; 8 bases match TRBD1. Trimming cost V 5 bases and J 4 bases; bases outside gene matches: 3. Germline V CDR1 and CDR2: SGHTA, FQGTGA. This CDR3 comprises 13 residues. The chain's CDR3 is CASSTGTGETQYF. CDR3 sequence (DNA): TGTGCCAGCAGCACCGGGACAGGAGAGACCCAGTACTTC.

Judged by abundance, this clone is medium-sized (0.01 to 0.1%). The chain joins TRBV2 to TRBJ2-1; 7 bases are a match to TRBD2. The CDR3 contains 13 residues. V was pared by 1 base and J by 12 bases, with 6 bases of the junction left unmatched. Per germline, CDR1 SNHLY and CDR2 FYNNEI. The CDR3 spells CASSEGGGSWQFF. The DNA for the CDR3 is TGTGCCAGCAGTGAAGGGGGGGGAAGTTGGCAGTTCTTC.

The chain couples TRBV4-1 to TRBJ1-2, with 11 bases fitting TRBD1. Germline CDR1 reads MGHRA; CDR2 reads YSYEKL. V was clipped by 0 bases and J by 8 bases; unmatched bases: 8. The CDR3 covers 16 residues. The CDR3 here is CASSQEGGQGVVGYTF. In nucleotides, the CDR3 is TGCGCCAGCAGCCAAGAGGGGGGACAGGGGGTTGTCGGCTACACCTTC.

The chain has TRBV4-2 and TRBJ2-7; D ambiguous. V dropped 0 bases and J dropped 3 bases, with 15 bases sitting between them. Looked up from germline, CDR1 is LGHNA and CDR2 is YNFKEQ. This CDR3 contains 16 residues. The CDR3 DNA is TGTGCCAGCAGCCAAGAGATGTCGGGTTCGCTCTACGAGCAGTACTTC. Translating it yields CASSQEMSGSLYEQYF.

The genes are TRBV20-1 and TRBJ2-7; D is undetermined. This CDR3 is 11 amino acids long. V lost 4 bases and J 0 bases, leaving 4 bases between the germline ends. Germline V gene data show CDR1 as DFQATT and CDR2 as SNEGSKA (reference sequence). The CDR3 reads CSAIHSYEQYF. CDR3 DNA: TGCAGTGCTATCCACTCCTACGAGCAGTACTTC.

The CDR3 region has the DNA TGCGCCAGCAGCCAAGCTGACGGGTTCGGGGAGCTGTTTTTT. Protein product: CASSQADGFGELFF. This chain uses TRBV4-3 with TRBJ2-2; no clear D. The CDR3 totals 14 residues. Trimming cost V 1 base and J 7 bases, with 10 bases left between them. The germline V gene has CDR1 LGHNA and CDR2 YSLEER.

The rearrangement uses TRBV29-1 and TRBJ1-6; the match to TRBD1 covers 7 bases. The trim removed 7 bases at V and 7 bases at J, leaving 7 bases unmatched. Germline CDR1 is SQVTM and CDR2 is ANQGSEA. CDR3 length: 13 amino acids. The CDR3 coding sequence is TGCAGCGCCAAGACAGGGATGAATTCACCCCTCCACTTT. It is translated as CSAKTGMNSPLHF.

This sequence joins TRBV5-1 and TRBJ1-1, with 7 nucleotides matching TRBD1. The CDR3 has 15 amino acids. V was clipped by 4 bases and J by 2 bases; unmatched bases: 8. The germline V gene encodes CDR1 SGHRS and CDR2 YFSETQ. The CDR3 nucleotides read TGCGCCAGCAGCAGAGAGACAGGGCCCAACACTGAAGCTTTCTTT. This sequence encodes CASSRETGPNTEAFF. The whole variable domain, remainder taken from reference TRBV5-1 and TRBJ1-1, is KAGVTQTPRYLIKTRGQQVTLSCSPISGHRSVSWYQQTPGQGLQFLFEYFSETQRNKGNFPGRFSGRQFSNSRSEMNVSTLELGDSALYLCASSRETGPNTEAFFGQGTRLTVV.

The V and J genes are TRBV6-5 and TRBJ1-1; D is possibly TRBD1 (5 bases). Deletions cut 5 bases from V and 5 bases from J, with 15 bases between. Germline V gene data show CDR1 as MNHEY and CDR2 as SVGAGI. The CDR3 covers 14 residues. The CDR3 loop is CASSPWGVGTEAFF. The CDR3 coding sequence is TGTGCCAGCAGTCCTTGGGGGGTAGGGACTGAAGCTTTCTTT.

The V gene is TRBV5-4, the J gene TRBJ1-2; D gene uncertain. The CDR3 loop spans 14 amino acids. Germline loops: CDR1 SGHNT, CDR2 YYREEE (reference sequence). Between the trimmed V and J ends, which lost 3 bases and 3 bases, there was a span of 12 bases. The CDR3 here is CASSSPTFHYGYTF. The CDR3 DNA reads TGTGCCAGCAGCTCACCCACATTCCACTATGGCTACACCTTC.

This clone was found once. The J gene is TRBJ1-2, the V gene TRBV11-1; D possibly corresponds to TRBD1 (6 bases). The germline CDR1 and CDR2 sequences are SGHAT and FQDESV (reference sequence). This CDR3 contains 14 residues. Trimming left V 6 bases short and J 8 bases short, with 19 bases between. CDR3 DNA sequence: TGTGCCAGCAGTCCACACCTGACAGGCCGGGGCTACACCTTC. Residues: CASSPHLTGRGYTF.

CDR3 amino acids: CASSQDTDNTEAFF. The CDR3 DNA is TGTGCCAGCAGCCAAGATACAGATAACACTGAAGCTTTCTTT. The rearrangement links TRBV4-2 to TRBJ1-1; no definite D call. Germline V CDR1 and CDR2: LGHNA, YNFKEQ. This CDR3 region has 14 residues. Deletions cut 0 bases from V and 2 bases from J, with 7 bases between.

This chain joins TRBV5-4 and TRBJ2-1; the match to TRBD1 covers 7 bases. Germline V gene data show CDR1 as SGHNT and CDR2 as YYREEE (reference sequence). This CDR3 is 12 amino acids long. V shed 9 bases and J 7 bases; nucleotides not matched to a gene: 7. The CDR3 sequence: CATYSRGNEQFF. The CDR3 DNA follows: TGTGCCACCTACTCCAGGGGGAATGAGCAGTTCTTC.

This chain joins TRBV6-6 and TRBJ1-1, with a tentative D call TRBD1 (5 bases). The CDR3 is 14 residues long. The V gene lost 10 bases and the J gene lost 1 base, with 16 bases spanning the gap. In germline, CDR1 is MNHNY, CDR2 SVGAGI (reference sequence). The CDR3 reads CATNPRGENTEAFF. The DNA of the CDR3 is TGTGCCACAAATCCCCGGGGGGAGAACACTGAAGCTTTCTTT.

The chain combines TRBV4-2 with TRBJ2-6, with D maybe TRBD1 (5 bases). The germline V and J ends were trimmed by 1 base and 3 bases, with 10 bases remaining between them. The germline CDR1 and CDR2 sequences are LGHNA and YNFKEQ. The CDR3 spans 16 residues. The CDR3 sequence is CASSQVARVGANVLTF. Here the CDR3 DNA reads TGTGCCAGCAGCCAAGTGGCCAGGGTTGGGGCCAACGTCCTGACTTTC.

The chain couples TRBV4-1 to TRBJ1-1; maybe TRBD1 (6 bases). The germline gives CDR1 MGHRA, CDR2 YSYEKL. This CDR3 is built from 14 residues. The V and J ends lost 4 bases and 1 base respectively, with 10 bases between them. The CDR3 loop is CASSPGQRNTEAFF. CDR3 bases: TGCGCCAGCAGCCCTGGACAGCGGAACACTGAAGCTTTCTTT.

This chain connects TRBV29-1 to TRBJ2-3; the D gene is possibly TRBD2 (6 bases). Trimming took off 0 bases at V and 8 bases at J, with 12 bases between the two ends. The CDR3 is 13 residues long. From germline, CDR1 is SQVTM and CDR2 ANQGSEA. The chain's CDR3 is CSVEDQAGGTQYF. The DNA of the CDR3 is TGCAGCGTTGAAGATCAGGCCGGGGGTACGCAGTATTTT.

Written as DNA, the CDR3 is TGTGCCAGCAGCTTGTGGACAGGGGAAAATTCACCCCTCCACTTT. Protein: CASSLWTGENSPLHF. The chain carries TRBV5-6 and TRBJ1-6; 9 nucleotides match TRBD1. The CDR3 totals 15 residues. CDR1 is SGHDT and CDR2 is YYEEEE in the germline V gene. Trimming took 1 base from V and 7 from J; bases not matched to a gene: 3.

This clone has just one count. The chain is built from TRBV15 and TRBJ2-7; TRBD1 matches 8 bases. This CDR3 is built from 15 residues. V lost 1 base to trimming and J lost 7 bases; unmatched junction nucleotides: 9. The germline V gene has CDR1 LNHNV and CDR2 YYDKDF (reference sequence). The CDR3 sequence is CATSRGGTGAWEQYF. The CDR3 DNA follows: TGTGCCACCAGCAGAGGAGGGACAGGTGCCTGGGAGCAGTACTTC.

The chain uses TRBV7-3 and TRBJ2-1; weak D call: TRBD1 (6 bases). CDR3 length equals 13 residues. V was clipped by 5 bases and J by 9 bases, with 14 bases between them. CDR1 SGHTA and CDR2 FQGTGA come from the germline V gene. This CDR3 reads CASSPKTGSEQFF. DNA of the CDR3: TGTGCCAGCAGCCCCAAAACAGGGAGTGAGCAGTTCTTC.

The chain uses TRBV5-6 and TRBJ2-5; D is unresolved. The CDR3 is 14 residues long. Between the trimmed V and J ends, which lost 3 bases and 0 bases, there was a span of 9 bases. From germline, CDR1 is SGHDT and CDR2 YYEEEE. CDR3 amino acids: CASSSESYQETQYF. In DNA form, the CDR3 reads TGTGCCAGCAGCTCCGAGTCTTACCAAGAGACCCAGTACTTC.

This clone was counted once. The gene calls are TRBV7-9 and TRBJ2-3; TRBD2 agrees at 10 bases. V gave up 5 bases and J gave up 2 bases; unmatched junction bases: 10. The V gene's germline CDR1 is SEHNR and CDR2 FQNEAQ (reference sequence). This CDR3 contains 17 residues. The CDR3 here is CASSDQLAGSVTDTQYF. The CDR3 DNA is TGTGCCAGCAGCGATCAACTAGCGGGATCAGTCACAGATACGCAGTATTTT.

In its sample, this clone was seen a few times. The CDR3 spells CASSRQADNEKLFF. The CDR3, as DNA: TGTGCCAGCAGCCGACAGGCGGACAATGAAAAACTGTTTTTT. The chain carries TRBV4-2 and TRBJ1-4; D is possibly TRBD1 (6 bases). The ends were cut back, 4 bases at V and 5 bases at J, with 11 bases in the middle. CDR3 length equals 14 residues. Germline V gene data show CDR1 as LGHNA and CDR2 as YNFKEQ.

The chain joins TRBV7-6 to TRBJ2-3; 10 bases match TRBD2. The V gene's germline CDR1 is SGHVS and CDR2 FNYEAQ. CDR3 size: 16 residues. V dropped 3 bases and J dropped 2; count of bases not matched to a gene: 5. CDR3 nucleotide sequence: TGTGCCAGCAGCTTTCGGCTAGCGGGAGCCACAGATACGCAGTATTTT. Its translation is CASSFRLAGATDTQYF.

V is TRBV2 and J is TRBJ2-3; 9 bases match TRBD2. J gave up 10 bases and V 6 bases, and 17 bases lay outside the gene matches. CDR3 size: 16 residues. CDR1 and CDR2 from the germline V gene are SNHLY and FYNNEI. The CDR3 DNA follows: TGTGCCAGCAGCGCCCAGGGACTAGCAAGTTCAGAGGCGCAGTATTTT. This translates into CASSAQGLASSEAQYF. Full variable domain (missing parts from reference TRBV2 and TRBJ2-3): EPEVTQTPSHQVTQMGQEVILRCVPISNHLYFYWYRQILGQKVEFLVSFYNNEISEKSEIFDDQFSVERPDGSNFTLKIRSTKLEDSAMYFCASSAQGLASSEAQYFGPGTRLTVL.